This T cell receptor beta chain appears in the sequencing data of a study of cytomegalovirus exposure and HLA in healthy donors. As for the study in general: Falling in the Caucasian-associated ancestry cluster were about four fifths of 350 to 400 genotyped donors.

The CDR3 is made up of 15 amino acids. The V end lost 4 bases, the J end lost 0 bases, and 11 bases lay between the germline ends. The germline V gene encodes CDR1 SGDLS and CDR2 YYNGEE. Regarding this clone: The antigen is unknown.

Both 60 Vbeta primers and 13 Jbeta primers went into the PCR. Here immunoSEQ multiplex PCR was the method, and the copy in TCRdb shows in-frame clones only, minus some. The sample shows under 150,000 clones, about 75% of them seen only once. General study findings and limits: Researchers had no immune exposure information except CMV serostatus available. A missense variant in DCLRE1C was later tied to TCR beta V- and J-gene trimming.

The chain combines TRBV9 with TRBJ2-1; D unclear. Sequencing used PBMCs. The TCR comes from a woman in her 40s in good health and CMV-seronegative. The CDR3 protein is CASSSGGSSYNEQFF. The CDR3 region has the DNA TGTGCCAGCAGCTCAGGTGGCAGCTCCTACAATGAGCAGTTCTTC.